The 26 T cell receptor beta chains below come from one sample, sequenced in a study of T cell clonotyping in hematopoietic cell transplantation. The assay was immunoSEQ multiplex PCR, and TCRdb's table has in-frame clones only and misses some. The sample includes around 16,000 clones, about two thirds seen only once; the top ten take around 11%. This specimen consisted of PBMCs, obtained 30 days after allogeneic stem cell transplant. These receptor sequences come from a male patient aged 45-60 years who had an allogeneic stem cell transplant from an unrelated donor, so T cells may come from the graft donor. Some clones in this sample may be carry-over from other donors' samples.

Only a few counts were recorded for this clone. The CDR3 DNA reads as TGTGCCAGCAGCTTGGGCGCCTCTAACTATGGCTACACCTTC. Protein: CASSLGASNYGYTF. The chain couples TRBV5-6 to TRBJ1-2, with D hard to call. This CDR3 has 14 residues. Trimming removed 0 bases at V and 0 bases at J, with 6 bases between. Germline-derived CDR1 and CDR2 are SGHDT and YYEEEE. Full variable domain (rest looked up from reference TRBV5-6 and TRBJ1-2): DAGVTQSPTHLIKTRGQQVTLRCSPKSGHDTVSWYQQALGQGPQFIFQYYEEEERQRGNFPDRFSGHQFPNYSSELNVNALLLGDSALYLCASSLGASNYGYTFGSGTRLTVV.

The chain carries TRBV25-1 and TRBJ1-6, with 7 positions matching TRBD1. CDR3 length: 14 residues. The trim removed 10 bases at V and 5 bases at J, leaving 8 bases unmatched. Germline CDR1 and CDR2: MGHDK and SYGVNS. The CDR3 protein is CANSLTGNNSPLHF. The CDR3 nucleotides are TGTGCCAACAGCCTGACAGGGAATAATTCACCCCTCCACTTT.

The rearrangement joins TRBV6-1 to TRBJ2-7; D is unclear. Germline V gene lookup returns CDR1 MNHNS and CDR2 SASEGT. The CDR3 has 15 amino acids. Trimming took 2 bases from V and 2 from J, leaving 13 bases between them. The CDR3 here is CASSERVGIPYEQYF. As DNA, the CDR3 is TGTGCCAGCAGTGAAAGGGTAGGAATTCCCTACGAGCAGTACTTC.

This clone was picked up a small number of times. The CDR3 DNA sequence: TGCGCCAGCAGCCCCGGTCCAGGAGAAAAACTGTTTTTT. Translated: CASSPGPGEKLFF. The J gene is TRBJ1-4, the V gene TRBV5-1; D is ambiguous. This CDR3 is 13 amino acids long. The germline CDR1 and CDR2 sequences are SGHRS and YFSETQ. V was cut by 4 bases and J by 8 bases, with 12 bases left in between.

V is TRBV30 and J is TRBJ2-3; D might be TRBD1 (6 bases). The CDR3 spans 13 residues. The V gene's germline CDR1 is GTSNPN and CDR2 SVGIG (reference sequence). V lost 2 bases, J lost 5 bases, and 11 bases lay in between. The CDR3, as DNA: TGTGCCTGGAGTATCACAGGGTTAGATACGCAGTATTTT. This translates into CAWSITGLDTQYF.

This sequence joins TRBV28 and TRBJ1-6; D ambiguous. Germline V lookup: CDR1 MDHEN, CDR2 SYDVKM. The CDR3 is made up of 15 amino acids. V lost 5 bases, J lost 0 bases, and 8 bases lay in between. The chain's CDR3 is CASSTKSSYNSPLHF. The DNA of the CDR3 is TGTGCCAGCAGTACGAAGAGCTCCTATAATTCACCCCTCCACTTT.

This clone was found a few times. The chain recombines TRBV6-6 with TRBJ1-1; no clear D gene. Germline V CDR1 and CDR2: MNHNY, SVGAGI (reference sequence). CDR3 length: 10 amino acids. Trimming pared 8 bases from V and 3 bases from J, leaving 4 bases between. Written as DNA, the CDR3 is TGTGCCAGCTATGACACTGAAGCTTTCTTT. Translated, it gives CASYDTEAFF.

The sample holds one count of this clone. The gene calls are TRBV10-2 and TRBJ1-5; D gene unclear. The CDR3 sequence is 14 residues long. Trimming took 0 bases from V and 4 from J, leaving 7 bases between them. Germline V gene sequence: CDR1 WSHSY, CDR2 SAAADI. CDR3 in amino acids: CASSESTPNQPQHF. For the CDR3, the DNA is TGCGCCAGCAGTGAGTCCACACCTAATCAGCCCCAGCATTTT.

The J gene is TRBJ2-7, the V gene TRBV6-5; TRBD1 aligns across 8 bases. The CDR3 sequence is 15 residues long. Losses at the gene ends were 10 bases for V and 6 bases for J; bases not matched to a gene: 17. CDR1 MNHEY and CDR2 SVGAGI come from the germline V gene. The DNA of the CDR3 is TGTGCCATAGGACAGGGTTCTCCCCCGCCTCTCGAGCAGTACTTC. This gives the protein CAIGQGSPPPLEQYF.

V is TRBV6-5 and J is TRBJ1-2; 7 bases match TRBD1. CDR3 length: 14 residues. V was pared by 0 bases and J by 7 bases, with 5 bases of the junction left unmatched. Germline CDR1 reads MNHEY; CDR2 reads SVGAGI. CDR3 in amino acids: CASSYSGTVAGYTF. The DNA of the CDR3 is TGTGCCAGCAGTTACTCCGGGACAGTTGCTGGCTACACCTTC.

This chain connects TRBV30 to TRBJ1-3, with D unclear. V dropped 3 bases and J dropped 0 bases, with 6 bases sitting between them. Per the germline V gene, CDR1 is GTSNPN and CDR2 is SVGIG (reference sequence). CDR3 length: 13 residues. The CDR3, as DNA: TGTGCCTGGAGCGTAGACTCTGGAAACACCATATATTTT. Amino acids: CAWSVDSGNTIYF. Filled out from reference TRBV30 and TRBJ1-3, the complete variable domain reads SQTIHQWPATLVQPVGSPLSLECTVEGTSNPNLYWYRQAAGRGLQLLFYSVGIGQISSEVPQNLSASRPQDRQFILSSKKLLLSDSGFYLCAWSVDSGNTIYFGEGSWLTVV.

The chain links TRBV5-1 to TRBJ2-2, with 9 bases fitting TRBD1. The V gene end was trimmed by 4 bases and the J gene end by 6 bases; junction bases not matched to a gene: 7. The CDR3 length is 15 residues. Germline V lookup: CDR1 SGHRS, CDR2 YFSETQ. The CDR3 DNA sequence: TGCGCCAGCAGCGACGGGACAGGGTTATCCGGGGAGCTGTTTTTT. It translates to CASSDGTGLSGELFF.

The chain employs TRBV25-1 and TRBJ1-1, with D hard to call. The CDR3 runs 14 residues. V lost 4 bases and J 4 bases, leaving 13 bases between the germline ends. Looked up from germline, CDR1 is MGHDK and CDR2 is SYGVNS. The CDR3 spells CASSAMGYLTEAFF. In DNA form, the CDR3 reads TGTGCCAGCAGTGCCATGGGTTACCTCACTGAAGCTTTCTTT.

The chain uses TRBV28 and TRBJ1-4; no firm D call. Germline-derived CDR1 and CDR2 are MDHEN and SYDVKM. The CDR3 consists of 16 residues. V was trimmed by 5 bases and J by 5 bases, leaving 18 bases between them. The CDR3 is CASSETVPSRNEKLFF. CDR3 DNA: TGTGCCAGCAGTGAAACGGTGCCCAGTAGAAATGAAAAACTGTTTTTT.

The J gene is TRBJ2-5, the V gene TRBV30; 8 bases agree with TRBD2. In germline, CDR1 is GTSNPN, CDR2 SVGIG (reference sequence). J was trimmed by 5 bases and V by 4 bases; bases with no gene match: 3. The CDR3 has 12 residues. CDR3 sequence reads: CAWIPGGETQYF. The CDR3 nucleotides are TGTGCCTGGATACCGGGAGGGGAGACCCAGTACTTC.

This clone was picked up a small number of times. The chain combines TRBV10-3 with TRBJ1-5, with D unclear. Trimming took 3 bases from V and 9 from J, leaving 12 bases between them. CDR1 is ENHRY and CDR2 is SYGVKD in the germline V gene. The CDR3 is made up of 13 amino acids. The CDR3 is CAISETVVRPQHF. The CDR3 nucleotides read TGTGCCATCAGTGAAACTGTAGTCCGGCCCCAGCATTTT.

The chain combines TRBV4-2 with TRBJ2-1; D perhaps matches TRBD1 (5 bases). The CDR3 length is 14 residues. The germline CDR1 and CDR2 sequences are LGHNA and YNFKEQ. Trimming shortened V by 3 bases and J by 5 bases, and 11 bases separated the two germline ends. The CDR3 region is CASSQLGHHNEQFF. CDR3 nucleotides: TGTGCCAGCAGCCAGTTAGGACACCACAATGAGCAGTTCTTC.

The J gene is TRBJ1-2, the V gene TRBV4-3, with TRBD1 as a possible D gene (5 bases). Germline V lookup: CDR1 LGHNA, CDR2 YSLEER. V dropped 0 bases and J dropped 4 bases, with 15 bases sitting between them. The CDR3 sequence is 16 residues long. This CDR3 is CASSQEKGVPSYGYTF. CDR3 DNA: TGCGCCAGCAGCCAAGAAAAAGGGGTCCCCAGCTATGGCTACACCTTC.

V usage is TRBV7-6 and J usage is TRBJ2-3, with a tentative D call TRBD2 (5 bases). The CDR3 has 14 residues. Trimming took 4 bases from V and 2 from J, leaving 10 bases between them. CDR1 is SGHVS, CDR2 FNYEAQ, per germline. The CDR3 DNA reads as TGTGCCAGCAGCTCTCGGACTCCCACAGATACGCAGTATTTT. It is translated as CASSSRTPTDTQYF.

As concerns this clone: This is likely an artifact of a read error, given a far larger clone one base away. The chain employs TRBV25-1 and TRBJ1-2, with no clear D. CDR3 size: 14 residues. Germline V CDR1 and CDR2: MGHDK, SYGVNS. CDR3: CTSSELGSVFGYTF. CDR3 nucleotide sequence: TGTACCAGCAGTGAGCTCGGGTCGGTATTTGGCTACACCTTC.

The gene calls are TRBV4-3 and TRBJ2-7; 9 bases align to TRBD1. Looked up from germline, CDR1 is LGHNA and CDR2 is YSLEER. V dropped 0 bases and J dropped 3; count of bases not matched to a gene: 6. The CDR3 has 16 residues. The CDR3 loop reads CASSQEGTGKYYEQYF. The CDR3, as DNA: TGCGCCAGCAGCCAAGAGGGGACAGGGAAATACTACGAGCAGTACTTC.

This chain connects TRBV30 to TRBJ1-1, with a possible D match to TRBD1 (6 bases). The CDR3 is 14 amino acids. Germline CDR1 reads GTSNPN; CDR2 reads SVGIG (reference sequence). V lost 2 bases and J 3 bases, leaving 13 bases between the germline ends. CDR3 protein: CAWSPLGGHTEAFF. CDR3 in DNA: TGTGCCTGGAGTCCCCTAGGGGGACACACTGAAGCTTTCTTT.

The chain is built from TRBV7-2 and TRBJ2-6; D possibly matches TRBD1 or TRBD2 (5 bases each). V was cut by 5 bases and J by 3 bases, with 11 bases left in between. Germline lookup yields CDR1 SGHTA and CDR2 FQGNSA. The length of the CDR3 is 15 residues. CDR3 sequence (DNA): TGTGCCAGCAGCCTCATGGGGGATGGGGCCAACGTCCTGACTTTC. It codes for CASSLMGDGANVLTF.

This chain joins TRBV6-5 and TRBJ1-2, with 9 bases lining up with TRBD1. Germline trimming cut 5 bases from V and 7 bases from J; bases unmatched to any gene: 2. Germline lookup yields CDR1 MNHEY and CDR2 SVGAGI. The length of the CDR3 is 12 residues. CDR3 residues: CASSRQGGGYTF. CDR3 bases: TGTGCCAGCAGTCGACAGGGGGGTGGCTACACCTTC.

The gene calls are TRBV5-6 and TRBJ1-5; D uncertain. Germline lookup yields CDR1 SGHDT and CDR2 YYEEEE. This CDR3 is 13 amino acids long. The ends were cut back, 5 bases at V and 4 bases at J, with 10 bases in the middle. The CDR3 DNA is TGTGCCAGCAGTCGCGACCCAAATCAGCCCCAGCATTTT. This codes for CASSRDPNQPQHF.

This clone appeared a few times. The CDR3 sequence: CASSYTRQVEQYF. The CDR3 DNA reads TGTGCCAGCAGTTACACGAGACAGGTCGAGCAGTACTTC. The rearrangement uses TRBV6-6 and TRBJ2-7; D might be TRBD1 (6 bases). The CDR3 has 13 amino acids. V lost 2 bases and J lost 6, with 11 bases in between. Per germline, CDR1 MNHNY and CDR2 SVGAGI (reference sequence).